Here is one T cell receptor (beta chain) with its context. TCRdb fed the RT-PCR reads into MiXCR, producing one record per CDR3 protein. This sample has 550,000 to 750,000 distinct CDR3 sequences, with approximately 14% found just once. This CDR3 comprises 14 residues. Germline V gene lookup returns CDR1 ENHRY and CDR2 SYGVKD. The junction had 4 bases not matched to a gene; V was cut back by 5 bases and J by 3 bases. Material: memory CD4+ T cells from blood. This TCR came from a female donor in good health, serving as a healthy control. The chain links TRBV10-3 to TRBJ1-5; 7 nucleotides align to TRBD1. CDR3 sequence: CAISPTGINQPQHF. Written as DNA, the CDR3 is TGTGCCATCAGTCCGACAGGGATCAATCAGCCCCAGCATTTT.